This T cell receptor beta chain originates from a study of T cell repertoires in cytomegalovirus infection. Study details: Recently identified HLA-C-restricted CMV epitopes were used, and well-studied HLA-B-restricted CMV epitopes were used as well. It was the public TCR beta signatures that indicated both CMV infection and matching HLA type. Regarding the study as a whole: HLA-C-restricted CMV clonotypes gave the most frequent clonotype in two of eight donors.

About this clonotype itself: Its antigen is as yet unknown.

V lost 1 base and J 2 bases, leaving 11 bases between the germline ends. Germline values: CDR1 SGHAT, CDR2 FQNNGV. The CDR3 spans 15 residues. MiXCR was run by TCRdb on the reads, yielding one entry per CDR3 protein. The data hold 450,000 to 600,000 distinct CDR3 sequences, with approximately 42% observed a single time. V gene TRBV11-2 combines with J gene TRBJ2-5; no definite D call. The material sequenced was cultured PBMCs, taken from culture after CMV antigen stimulation. The clonotype was recovered from a human donor in good health (CMV status not recorded). Some clones in this sample may be carry-over from other donors' samples. CDR3 DNA: TGTGCCAGCAGCTTAGCACCAGTGGGACAAGAGACCCAGTACTTC. Translation gives CASSLAPVGQETQYF.